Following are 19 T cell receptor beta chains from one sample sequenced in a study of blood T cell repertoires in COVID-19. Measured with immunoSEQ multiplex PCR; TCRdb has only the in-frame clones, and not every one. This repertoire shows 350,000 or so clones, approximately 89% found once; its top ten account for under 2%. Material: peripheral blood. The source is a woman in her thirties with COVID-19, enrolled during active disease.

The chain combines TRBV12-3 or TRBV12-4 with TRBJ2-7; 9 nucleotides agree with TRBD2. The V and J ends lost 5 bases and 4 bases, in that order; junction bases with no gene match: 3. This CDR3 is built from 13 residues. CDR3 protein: CASSPGLAYEQYF. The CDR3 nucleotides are TGTGCCAGCAGTCCGGGACTAGCTTACGAGCAGTACTTC.

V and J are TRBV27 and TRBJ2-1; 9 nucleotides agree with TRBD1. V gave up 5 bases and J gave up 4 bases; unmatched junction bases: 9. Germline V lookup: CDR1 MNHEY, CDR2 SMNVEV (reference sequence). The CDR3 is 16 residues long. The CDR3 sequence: CASSKTGTGSYNEQFF. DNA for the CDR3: TGTGCCAGCAGTAAGACCGGGACAGGGTCGTACAATGAGCAGTTCTTC.

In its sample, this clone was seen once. The CDR3 DNA is TGTGCCAGCAGTTTGGTACAGGGGTGGAGCACCTTC. Translating gives CASSLVQGWSTF. J is TRBJ1-2 and V is TRBV28; the match to TRBD1 covers 7 bases. J gave up 13 bases and V 3 bases, and 8 bases lay outside the gene matches. The CDR3 extends over 12 amino acids. Germline CDR1 reads MDHEN; CDR2 reads SYDVKM.

CDR3 residues: CASSPIDREGEKLFF. In DNA, the CDR3 is TGTGCCAGCAGCCCTATCGACAGGGAAGGAGAAAAACTGTTTTTT. The gene calls are TRBV5-8 and TRBJ1-4, with TRBD1 matching over 7 bases. CDR1 is SGHTS and CDR2 is YDEGEE in the germline V gene. The CDR3 runs 15 residues. Trimming took 4 bases from V and 8 from J; bases not matched to a gene: 11. Together with reference TRBV5-8 and TRBJ1-4, the CDR3 gives the full variable domain: EAGVTQSPTHLIKTRGQQATLRCSPISGHTSVYWYQQALGLGLQFLLWYDEGEERNRGNFPPRFSGRQFPNYSSELNVNALELEDSALYLCASSPIDREGEKLFFGSGTQLSVL.

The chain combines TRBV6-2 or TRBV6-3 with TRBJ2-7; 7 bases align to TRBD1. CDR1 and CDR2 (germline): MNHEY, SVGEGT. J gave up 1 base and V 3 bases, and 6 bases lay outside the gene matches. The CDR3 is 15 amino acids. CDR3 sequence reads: CASSYSGGRSYEQYF. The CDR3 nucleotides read TGTGCCAGCAGTTATTCAGGGGGTCGTTCCTACGAGCAGTACTTC.

CDR3 region: CASSYPGQGDTEAFF. In DNA form, the CDR3 reads TGTGCCAGCAGTTACCCGGGACAGGGGGACACTGAAGCTTTCTTT. The gene calls are TRBV6-5 and TRBJ1-1, with TRBD1 matching over 11 bases. There are 15 residues in the CDR3. Trimming at V came to 2 bases and at J to 3 bases, leaving 2 bases not matched to a gene. Germline-derived CDR1 and CDR2 are MNHEY and SVGAGI.

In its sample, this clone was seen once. The CDR3 sequence is CASSPLDPYGETQYF. For the CDR3, the DNA is TGTGCCAGCAGCCCCCTCGACCCATACGGGGAGACCCAGTACTTC. This chain uses TRBV7-9 with TRBJ2-5; D remains unclear. Trimming removed 5 bases from V and 5 bases from J, with 18 bases in between. The germline V gene has CDR1 SEHNR and CDR2 FQNEAQ (reference sequence). The CDR3 has 15 amino acids.

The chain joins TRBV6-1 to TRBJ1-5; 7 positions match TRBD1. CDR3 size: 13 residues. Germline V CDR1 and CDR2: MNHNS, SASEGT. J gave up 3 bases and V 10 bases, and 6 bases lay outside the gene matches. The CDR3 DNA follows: TGTGCCACGACAGGGTTGGTCAATCAGCCCCAGCATTTT. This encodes CATTGLVNQPQHF.

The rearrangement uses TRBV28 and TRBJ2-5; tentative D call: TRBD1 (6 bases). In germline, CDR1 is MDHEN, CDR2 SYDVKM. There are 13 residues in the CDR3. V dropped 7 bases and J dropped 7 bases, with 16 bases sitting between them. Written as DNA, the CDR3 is TGTGCCAGCATTGGGGGACACCCTGCGACCCAGTACTTC. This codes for CASIGGHPATQYF.

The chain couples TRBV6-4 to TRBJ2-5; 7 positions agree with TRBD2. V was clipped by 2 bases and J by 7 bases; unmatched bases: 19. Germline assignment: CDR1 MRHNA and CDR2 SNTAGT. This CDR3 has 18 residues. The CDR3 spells CASSDEGRDYHSLGTQYF. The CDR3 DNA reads TGTGCCAGCAGTGACGAAGGGAGGGACTACCATTCCTTAGGGACCCAGTACTTC.

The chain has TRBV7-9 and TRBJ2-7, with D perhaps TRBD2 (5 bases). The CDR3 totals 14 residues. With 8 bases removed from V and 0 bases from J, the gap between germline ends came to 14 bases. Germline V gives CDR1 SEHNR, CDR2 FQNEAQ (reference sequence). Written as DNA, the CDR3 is TGTGCCAGCGGGTTCATGGGGAGCTCCTACGAGCAGTACTTC. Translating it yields CASGFMGSSYEQYF.

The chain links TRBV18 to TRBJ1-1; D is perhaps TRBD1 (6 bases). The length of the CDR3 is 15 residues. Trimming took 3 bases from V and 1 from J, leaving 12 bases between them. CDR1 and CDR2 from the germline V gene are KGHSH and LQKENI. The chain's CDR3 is CASSPMDRPNTEAFF. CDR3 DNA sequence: TGTGCCAGCTCACCGATGGACAGACCGAACACTGAAGCTTTCTTT.

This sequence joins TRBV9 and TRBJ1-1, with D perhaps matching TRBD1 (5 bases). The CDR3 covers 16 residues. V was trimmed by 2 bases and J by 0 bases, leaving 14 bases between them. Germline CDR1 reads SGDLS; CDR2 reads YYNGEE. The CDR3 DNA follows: TGTGCCAGCAGCGTGACTGGAGGGACGGTGAACACTGAAGCTTTCTTT. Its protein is CASSVTGGTVNTEAFF.

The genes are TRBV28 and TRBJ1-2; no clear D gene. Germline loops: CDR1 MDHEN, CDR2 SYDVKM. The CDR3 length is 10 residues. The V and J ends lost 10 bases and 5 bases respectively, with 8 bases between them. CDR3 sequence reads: CATQLYGYTF. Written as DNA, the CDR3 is TGTGCCACCCAGTTATATGGCTACACCTTC.

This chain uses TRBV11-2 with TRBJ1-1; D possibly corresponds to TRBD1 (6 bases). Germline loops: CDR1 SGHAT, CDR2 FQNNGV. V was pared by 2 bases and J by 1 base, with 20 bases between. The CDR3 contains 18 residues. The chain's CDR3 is CASSLNSPDRGQNTEAFF. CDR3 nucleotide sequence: TGTGCCAGCAGCTTAAATAGTCCCGACCGGGGACAGAACACTGAAGCTTTCTTT.

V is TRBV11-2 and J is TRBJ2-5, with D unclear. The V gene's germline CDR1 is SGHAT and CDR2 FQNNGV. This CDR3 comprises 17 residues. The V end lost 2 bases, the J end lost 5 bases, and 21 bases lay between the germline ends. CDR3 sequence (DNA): TGTGCCAGCAGCTTATCCCGCCCCCTTCTTGCGTATGAGACCCAGTACTTC. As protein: CASSLSRPLLAYETQYF.

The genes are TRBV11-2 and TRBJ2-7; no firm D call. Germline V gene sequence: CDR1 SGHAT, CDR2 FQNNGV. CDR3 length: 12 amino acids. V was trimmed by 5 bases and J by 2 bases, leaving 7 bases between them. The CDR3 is CASSATPYEQYV. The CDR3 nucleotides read TGTGCCAGCAGCGCGACACCCTACGAGCAGTACGTC.

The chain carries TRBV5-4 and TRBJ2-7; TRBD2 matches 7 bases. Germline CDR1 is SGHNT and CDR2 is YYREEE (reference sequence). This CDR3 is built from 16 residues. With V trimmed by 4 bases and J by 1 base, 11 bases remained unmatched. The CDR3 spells CASSPGGSKKSYEQYF. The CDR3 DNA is TGTGCCAGCAGCCCCGGGGGGTCGAAAAAATCCTACGAGCAGTACTTC.

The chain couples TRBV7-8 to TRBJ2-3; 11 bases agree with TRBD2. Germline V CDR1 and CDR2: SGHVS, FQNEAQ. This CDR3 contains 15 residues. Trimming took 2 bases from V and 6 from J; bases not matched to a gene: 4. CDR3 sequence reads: CASSLMVAGGDTQYF. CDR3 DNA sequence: TGTGCCAGCAGCTTAATGGTAGCGGGGGGGGATACGCAGTATTTT.